This entry concerns a single T cell receptor beta chain. Its antigen is not yet known. No much larger clone is present one base from it, and per-base qualities are unavailable. The record originates from a study of regulatory T cells in long-lasting Graves disease (dated by TCRdb to the early 2020s). Turning to the overall study: Patients with newly diagnosed Graves' disease had been on antithyroid drugs for under 3 months. Peripheral blood TCR sequencing and RNA sequencing compared persistent Graves' disease patients with newly diagnosed Graves' disease patients. The study was conducted in China and was registered as a clinical trial. A total of around 35 samples were covered by TCR sequencing, comprising roughly 13 persistent and 20 or so newly diagnosed Graves' disease patients.

Library creation used multiplex PCR. Sequenced on an Illumina HiSeq 4000. iRepertoire HTBI primers and Arm-PCR amplification of CDR3 regions were used to construct TCR beta libraries. Before sequencing, the PCR products went through gel purification. The study's own analysis went as follows. Across samples, fewer than 70 TRBV and 12 to 15 TRBJ segments were identified and used for gene usage analysis of CDR3 amino acid clonotypes. COPE and FqMerger were used to merge the filtered high-quality paired reads into contigs. Contigs were aligned with BLAST to IMGT TRBV, TRBD and TRBJ reference genes, and CDR3 was defined per IMGT. Any clonotype with a frequency above 0.1% was classified as a highly expanded clone. Shannon entropy was used to measure repertoire diversity, and the Gini coefficient was used to measure V-J evenness. A clonotype was considered public if more than one individual shared it. TCRdb trimmed public reads at Q25 via fastp, called clones via MiXCR and kept in-frame beta chains. Rows with one shared CDR3 protein collapse into an entry with the most common genes and DNA. TCRdb's processing, not the authors', yielded these V and J calls. The sample records hundreds of thousands of distinct CDR3 sequences, 12% of which are singletons. Together, the top ten hold over 7% of the sample.

The sample's time point label, decoded: newly diagnosed GD, antithyroid drugs for less than 3 months. For both TCR sequencing and RNA sequencing, RNA was extracted from PBMCs using TRIzol. The diagnosis of Graves' disease followed American Thyroid Association guidelines. Patients were recruited from an endocrinology department in Xi'an, China. From each patient, around 9.3 milliliters of peripheral blood was collected into an EDTA anticoagulant tube. PBMCs were isolated by Ficoll Paque Plus density gradient separation without further T cell sorting. An Agilent 2100 Bioanalyzer and agarose gel were used to check RNA quality, while a NanoDrop 2000 measured RNA concentration. Spanning cysteine to phenylalanine, the CDR3 consists of 15 amino acids. Only the CDR3 part of the read is kept: 45 bases, read in frame from the first base. Clipping removes 3 bases from V and 2 bases from J, with 8 as the unmatched junction base count. Via the germline V gene (reference sequence), CDR1 is DFQATT and CDR2 SNEGSKA.

The investigation overall reported the following: Preferential use of TRBV28, TRBJ1-2 and TRBJ2-5 was observed in persistent disease, whereas TRBV20-1 and TRBJ2-1 were favored in newly diagnosed disease. Persistent patients shared more public clonotypes among themselves (2,741) than newly diagnosed patients did (over 900). Sequencing and analysis were limited to the TCR beta chain. The authors acknowledged the small sample size as a limitation that may reduce accuracy. The study examined only peripheral blood because the primary lesion, thyroid tissue, could not be accessed. Lower TCR Shannon entropy and fewer highly expanded clones were observed in persistent Graves' disease patients than in newly diagnosed patients, which suggested clonal expansion.

These data are also associated with another study on T cells in Graves' hyperthyroidism and ophthalmopathy. As the second publication notes: A patient counted as having stable Graves' hyperthyroidism if no progression to ophthalmopathy occurred over 18 months of follow-up. Hyperthyroidism patients were aged 18 to 65 years and newly diagnosed, with disease duration of less than 2 months. Any patient with an uncontrolled infection, another autoimmune disease, pregnancy or lactation was excluded. Diagnoses were established on the basis of clinical symptoms, serum thyroxine and TRAb, thyroid ultrasound, and orbital computed tomography. For the first round of RT-PCR on the TCR CDR3, the HTBI primer set was used together with the Qiagen OneStep RT-PCR kit. Blood samples also contained most of the expanded thyroid clonotypes (frequency above 0.001), which suggests that blood repertoires may reflect thyroid immune responses. Ophthalmopathy was separated from stable hyperthyroidism by a 13 V-J signature model, with approximately 86% sensitivity and roughly 81% specificity obtained in cross-validation and 80%/75% obtained in testing. In validation, progression to ophthalmopathy was predicted by the model with about 70% sensitivity and 72.22% specificity, a median of 6.5 months before onset. To identify distinguishing TCR V-J signatures, a discovery cohort of around 98 patients was used, comprising approximately 40 with Graves' ophthalmopathy and 57 with stable Graves' hyperthyroidism. Prospective prediction of ophthalmopathy was tested in an independent validation cohort of 18 to 20 hyperthyroidism patients and around 16 patients who later progressed to ophthalmopathy. The approximately 90 discovery patients were randomly split 7:3 into training and test sets. In about six Graves' hyperthyroidism patients, the study also compared T-cell repertoires from thyroid tissue with T-cell repertoires from blood. Following sampling, methimazole starting at 30 mg daily was given to hyperthyroidism patients, and high-dose intravenous methylprednisolone was given to ophthalmopathy patients. Libraries were constructed in a second round of multiplex PCR, after which size selection and purification were performed. Paired-end sequencing of the libraries was performed with 100 bp reads on an Illumina HiSeq2000. SOAPnuke was used to process the raw data, throwing out any read that contained adapters or uncalled bases, had a mean Phred below 15, or lacked an exact constant-primer or identifier match. High-quality paired reads were merged using COPE v1.2.5, and each unique nucleotide sequence was defined as a clonotype. Clonotypes were aligned to IMGT TRBV, TRBD and TRBJ reference segments using MiTCR v1.1. The analysis was restricted to V-J combinations with a frequency above 0.0001, which together covered 99% to 99.2% of the repertoires. The TCS score was defined as F50 (clonal expansion) divided by E x V (chaos), with BLOSUM62-based TCRdist calculated between CDR3 peptides within each V-J. Welch's t-statistics and random forest reduced 500 to 550 V-J features to 13, which were used in a naive Bayes classifier (R e1071). Sample size was not statistically predetermined, and blinding of investigators to group allocation was not performed. The paper reports TCR Vbeta CDR3 sequencing of approximately 130 peripheral blood samples: fewer than 50 ophthalmopathy, fewer than 80 hyperthyroidism and 17 progressor patients.

The clonotype comes from a woman aged 25 to 39 with Graves disease. Donor details come from another sample of the same person, matched by shared clones. The chain employs TRBV20-1 and TRBJ2-7; 9 junctional bases match TRBD2. Sequencing was performed on peripheral blood mononuclear cells (PBMCs), taken at new diagnosis, from a patient treated with antithyroid drugs. The DNA is TGCAGTGCTAGGAAACTTAGCGGGAGCGCCTACGAGCAGTACTTC. Its protein is CSARKLSGSAYEQYF.